The rows below give T cell receptor beta chains drawn from one sample of a study of T cell repertoires in cytomegalovirus infection. TCRdb re-derived calls from the reads in MiXCR, one entry per CDR3 protein. This sample has fewer than 85,000 distinct CDR3 sequences; under 5% occur once, and the top ten carry around a fifth. Source material: PBMCs. These receptors were taken from a human donor in good health (CMV status not recorded). Some clones in this sample may be carry-over from other donors' samples. Both conserved end residues are part of each CDR3. A D gene is named only where the DNA matches it firmly. A clone size is listed for some rows: how often the clone was seen (once, few, many), or a class if it is expanded.

-	TRBV6-1	many	TRBJ1-5	CASIRQGNQPQHF	TGTGCCAGCATCCGACAGGGCAATCAGCCCCAGCATTTT
-	TRBV7-6	many	TRBJ1-1	CASSPRAGGLNTEAFF	TGTGCCAGCAGCCCCAGGGCGGGGGGCCTGAACACTGAAGCTTTCTTT
-	TRBV7-2	many	TRBJ2-5	CASSLGESATHLYF	TGTGCCAGCAGCTTGGGGGAGTCAGCGACCCACCTCTACTTC
-	TRBV7-6	many	TRBJ1-4	CASSGPGRGNEKLFF	TGTGCCAGCAGCGGACCGGGACGCGGGAATGAAAAACTGTTTTTT
TRBD1	TRBV28	many	TRBJ1-2	CASSTRGRGDYGYTF	TGTGCCAGCAGTACTAGGGGGCGCGGTGACTATGGCTACACCTTC
-	TRBV6-6	many	TRBJ2-1	CASSYSGPRNEQFF	TGTGCCAGCAGTTACTCGGGGCCGAGAAATGAGCAGTTCTTC
-	TRBV7-9	many	TRBJ2-7	CASSSPREGYEQYF	TGTGCCAGCAGCTCCCCCCGGGAAGGCTACGAGCAGTACTTC
-	TRBV30	many	TRBJ2-5	CAWSQPQGSETQYF	TGTGCCTGGAGTCAACCACAGGGATCGGAGACCCAGTACTTC
-	TRBV7-2	many	TRBJ2-5	CASRSTRQAETQYF	TGTGCCAGCCGCTCCACCAGGCAGGCGGAGACCCAGTACTTC
TRBD2	TRBV14	many	TRBJ2-1	CASSIGGRTYNEQFF	TGTGCCAGCAGCATCGGCGGGAGAACCTACAATGAGCAGTTCTTC
TRBD1	TRBV7-2	many	TRBJ2-7	CASSRNRGPYEQYF	TGTGCCAGCAGCCGCAACAGGGGGCCGTACGAGCAGTACTTC
TRBD2	TRBV7-6	medium-sized	TRBJ2-7	CASSFRGGEQYF	TGTGCCAGCAGCTTCCGGGGGGGCGAGCAGTACTTC
-	TRBV7-3	many	TRBJ2-1	CASSFGTANEQFF	TGTGCCAGCAGCTTCGGGACTGCAAATGAGCAGTTCTTC
-	TRBV2	-	TRBJ2-1	CASRLERGNTYNEQFF	TGTGCCAGCAGGCTAGAGAGGGGAAACACCTACAATGAGCAGTTCTTC
TRBD2	TRBV7-2	many	TRBJ2-7	CASSLDSSGNYEQYF	TGTGCCAGCAGCTTAGACTCTAGCGGGAACTACGAGCAGTACTTC
-	TRBV28	many	TRBJ1-2	CASSLPVGDWRGYTF	TGTGCCAGCAGTTTACCCGTAGGGGATTGGCGAGGCTACACCTTC
-	TRBV11-3	many	TRBJ1-1	CASSLTVQAEAFF	TGTGCCAGCAGCTTAACCGTCCAGGCGGAAGCTTTCTTT
-	TRBV6-2/TRBV6-3	many	TRBJ2-3	CATSPLDTQYF	TGTGCCACCTCCCCTTTGGATACGCAGTATTTT
TRBD1	TRBV7-2	many	TRBJ1-1	CASSFRTGSATEAFF	TGTGCCAGCAGCTTCAGGACAGGGTCTGCCACTGAAGCTTTCTTT
-	TRBV7-2	many	TRBJ2-5	CASSFSGGREETQYF	TGTGCCAGCAGCTTTAGTGGGGGCCGTGAAGAGACCCAGTACTTC
TRBD1	TRBV7-2	many	TRBJ1-4	CASSFYRGLLFF	TGTGCCAGCAGCTTTTACAGGGGGCTACTGTTTTTT
-	TRBV7-2	many	TRBJ1-5	CASSLASGDNQPQHF	TGTGCCAGCAGCTTAGCGAGTGGGGATAATCAGCCCCAGCATTTT
-	TRBV11-2	many	TRBJ2-2	CASSLVRAGELFF	TGTGCCAGCAGCTTAGTCAGGGCCGGGGAGCTGTTTTTT
-	TRBV5-8	many	TRBJ2-7	CATLSRSSYEQYF	TGTGCCACCTTATCGCGGAGCTCCTACGAGCAGTACTTC
-	TRBV28	many	TRBJ2-7	CASMGTVAYEQYF	TGTGCCAGCATGGGGACGGTGGCCTACGAGCAGTACTTC
-	TRBV20-1	-	TRBJ2-1	CSAPSLPTSGEQFF	TGCAGTGCGCCCTCCCTGCCCACATCGGGTGAGCAGTTCTTC
-	TRBV6-2/TRBV6-3	many	TRBJ1-4	CASSPGTTNEKLFF	TGTGCCAGCAGTCCCGGGACAACTAATGAAAAACTGTTTTTT
-	TRBV7-2	many	TRBJ1-6	CASSQNFQTGGDSPLHF	TGTGCCAGCAGCCAAAATTTTCAGACAGGAGGGGATTCACCCCTCCACTTT
-	TRBV9	-	TRBJ1-6	CASSVDAGGTHSPLHF	TGTGCCAGCAGCGTAGATGCCGGAGGAACTCATTCACCCCTCCACTTT
TRBD1	TRBV7-2	many	TRBJ2-7	CASSHRDREYEQYF	TGTGCCAGCAGCCACCGGGACAGGGAGTACGAGCAGTACTTC
TRBD2	TRBV6-6	-	TRBJ2-1	CASRDWGGSRDEQFF	TGTGCCAGCAGGGACTGGGGGGGGAGCAGGGATGAGCAGTTCTTC
TRBD2	TRBV7-2	many	TRBJ2-5	CASSLLGTSSRETQYF	TGTGCCAGCAGCTTATTAGGGACTAGCTCGCGAGAGACCCAGTACTTC